The 4 T cell receptor delta chains listed next were all sequenced from one sample in a study of Vδ1+ human thymocytes. Findings of the study overall: Highly polyclonal TRG and TRD repertoires with Gaussian CDR3 length distributions appeared in thymus.

The antigens for these receptors are not known. RNA was extracted from the cells and then reverse transcribed. CDR3 amplicons came from multiplex PCR with pooled V-gene forward and constant-region reverse primers. TCRdb redid clone calling on the multiplex PCR reads using CATT. The table lists fewer than 90,000 delta-chain clones, around 35% of them singletons, with roughly 0.26% in the top ten. Sequencing input: Vdelta1+ gamma-delta thymocytes from the thymus. Subset given: FACS-sorted CD3+ TCRalphabeta- TCRVdelta1+ TCRVdelta2- thymocytes. The origin of the receptors is a boy younger than two who had congenital heart surgery.

The J gene is TRDJ1, the V gene TRDV1; D tentatively reads TRDD2 or TRDD3 (5 bases each). Deletions cut 1 base from V and 0 bases from J, with 21 bases between. The CDR3 extends over 19 amino acids. Germline V CDR1 and CDR2: TSWWSYY, QGS. As DNA, the CDR3 is TGTGCTCTTGGGGAACAAGTTCCTGGACCATACTGGTACACCGATAAACTCATCTTT. It translates to CALGEQVPGPYWYTDKLIF.

As for this clone: Other DNA sequences in this sample translate to the same CDR3. The chain couples TRDV1 to TRDJ1; TRDD3 agrees at 8 bases. From germline, CDR1 is TSWWSYY and CDR2 QGS. V lost 1 base and J lost 0; bases outside the gene matches: 25. The CDR3 has 23 amino acids. CDR3 residues: CALGEPGLGTQYWGLHHTDKLIF. CDR3 DNA: TGTGCTCTTGGGGAACCTGGCCTGGGTACACAGTACTGGGGGCTCCACCACACCGATAAACTCATCTTT.

In its sample, this clone was seen a few times. J is TRDJ1 and V is TRDV1; 10 positions match TRDD3. V lost 0 bases, J lost 3 bases, and 19 bases stayed unmatched. Germline loops: CDR1 TSWWSYY, CDR2 QGS. The CDR3 is 21 amino acids. Here the CDR3 reads CALGELLFPLLGDEEADKLIF. For the CDR3, the DNA is TGTGCTCTTGGGGAACTACTTTTCCCGCTACTGGGGGATGAGGAGGCCGATAAACTCATCTTT.

The rearrangement joins TRDV2 to TRDJ1, with D possibly being TRDD3 (6 bases). Trimming took off 0 bases at V and 8 bases at J, with 21 bases between the two ends. The CDR3 consists of 16 residues. CDR1 and CDR2 from the germline V gene are GEAIGNYY and EKD. The CDR3 DNA reads as TGTGCCTGTGACACCGTAATGGGGGTCAGTACCCCCAAACTCATCTTT. Translation gives CACDTVMGVSTPKLIF.